This TCR beta chain emerged from a study of CD8+ T cells in alopecia areata. This clone was observed a handful of times. Extracted RNA was reverse transcribed, and the resulting cDNA served as sequencing template. Sequencing was performed with immunoSEQ multiplex PCR; in TCRdb, only in-frame clones are kept and a portion is missing. The repertoire holds some 150,000 clones, with 50% to 65% as singletons. Germline V lookup: CDR1 SQVTM, CDR2 ANQGSEA. The CDR3 covers 13 residues. Trimming shortened V by 2 bases and J by 5 bases, and 10 bases separated the two germline ends. The specimen comprised CD8+ T cells sorted from blood, sampled at week 0. The chain recombines TRBV29-1 with TRBJ2-1; no clear D. The sequence came from a human donor with alopecia areata. CDR3 amino acids: CSVELLANNEQFF. CDR3 in DNA: TGCAGCGTTGAACTCCTGGCCAACAATGAGCAGTTCTTC.